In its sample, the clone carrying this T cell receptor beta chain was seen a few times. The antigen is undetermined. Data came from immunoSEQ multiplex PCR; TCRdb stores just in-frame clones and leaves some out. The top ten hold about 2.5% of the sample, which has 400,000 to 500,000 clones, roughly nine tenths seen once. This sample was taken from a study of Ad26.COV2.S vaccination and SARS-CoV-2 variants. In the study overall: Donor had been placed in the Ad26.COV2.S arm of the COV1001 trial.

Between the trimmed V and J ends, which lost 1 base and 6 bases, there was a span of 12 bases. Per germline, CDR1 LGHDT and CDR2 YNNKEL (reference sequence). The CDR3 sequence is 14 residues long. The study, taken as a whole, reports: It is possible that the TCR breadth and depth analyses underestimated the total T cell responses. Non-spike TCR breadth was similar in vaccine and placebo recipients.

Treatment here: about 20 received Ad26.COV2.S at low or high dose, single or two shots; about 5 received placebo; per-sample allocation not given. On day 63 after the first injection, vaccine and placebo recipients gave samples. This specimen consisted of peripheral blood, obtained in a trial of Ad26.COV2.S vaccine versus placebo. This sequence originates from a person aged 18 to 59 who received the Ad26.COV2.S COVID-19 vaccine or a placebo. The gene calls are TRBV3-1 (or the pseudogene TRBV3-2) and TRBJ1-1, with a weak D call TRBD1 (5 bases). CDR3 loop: CASSQAGAGAEAFF. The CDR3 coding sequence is TGTGCCAGCAGCCAAGCCGGGGCCGGGGCTGAAGCTTTCTTT.